The 32 T cell receptor beta chains reported below all come from one sample, sequenced in a study of cytomegalovirus exposure and HLA in healthy donors (dated by TCRdb to about 2017). The library was built by means of the immunoSEQ multiplex PCR assay. For the multiplex PCR, a mixture combining 60 forward primers for TCR Vbeta segments and 13 reverse primers for TCR Jbeta segments was used. Not all clones reach the TCRdb copy of this immuneACCESS table, which keeps in-frame sequences only. Checked studies attribute under half of the gap to unresolved V genes and leave the rest unexplained. The sample data list under 65,000 clones, and around 80% of these were observed just once. The ten biggest clones cover about 7.8% of the sample. The specimen sequenced was PBMCs. The receptors stem from a man between 25 and 39 years old in good health and CMV-seropositive.

This clone was counted a single time. This chain uses TRBV12-5 with TRBJ2-5; TRBD2 is a possible D gene (5 bases). Germline lookup yields CDR1 LGHNT and CDR2 FRNRAP. V dropped 1 base and J dropped 3 bases, with 9 bases sitting between them. The CDR3 length is 14 residues. The CDR3 DNA is TGTGCTAGTGGTTTGGCCGGGAAAGAAGAGACCCAGTACTTC. As protein: CASGLAGKEETQYF. Full variable domain (outside the CDR3, taken from reference TRBV12-5 and TRBJ2-5): DARVTQTPRHKVTEMGQEVTMRCQPILGHNTVFWYRQTMMQGLELLAYFRNRAPLDDSGMPKDRFSAEMPDATLATLKIQPSEPRDSAVYFCASGLAGKEETQYFGPGTRLLVL.

The table lists this clone with a count of one. V gene TRBV7-6 combines with J gene TRBJ2-3; TRBD1 matches at 8 bases. V dropped 2 bases and J dropped 0; count of bases not matched to a gene: 1. CDR1 SGHVS and CDR2 FNYEAQ come from the germline V gene. The CDR3 spans 15 residues. The CDR3: CASSLQGASTDTQYF. The CDR3, as DNA: TGTGCCAGCAGCTTACAGGGGGCGAGCACAGATACGCAGTATTTT.

This chain joins TRBV28 and TRBJ2-2, with 11 bases matching TRBD1. V shed 5 bases, J shed 5 bases, and the junction held 13 bases outside the gene matches. Germline V gene sequence: CDR1 MDHEN, CDR2 SYDVKM. This CDR3 spans 18 amino acids. The CDR3 DNA reads TGTGCCAGCAGTCCCTTCGGACAGGGGGCGCGGAGGACCGGGGAGCTGTTTTTT. It codes for CASSPFGQGARRTGELFF.

The chain employs TRBV29-1 and TRBJ2-3; 8 bases fit TRBD1. V shed 3 bases, J shed 2 bases, and the junction held 1 base outside the gene matches. Germline V gene sequence: CDR1 SQVTM, CDR2 ANQGSEA. The CDR3 consists of 13 residues. The CDR3 bases are TGCAGCGTTGAGACAGGGGTCACAGATACGCAGTATTTT. It is translated as CSVETGVTDTQYF.

This chain joins TRBV5-4 and TRBJ2-3; 7 bases match TRBD2. Per the germline V gene, CDR1 is SGHNT and CDR2 is YYREEE (reference sequence). The CDR3 spans 15 residues. With 4 bases clipped from V and 2 bases from J, the junction kept 7 bases outside the gene matches. The CDR3 bases are TGTGCCAGCAGCCGCGGGGGAGCCCTCACAGATACGCAGTATTTT. It yields the protein CASSRGGALTDTQYF.

The V call is TRBV6-5, the J call TRBJ2-2; D possibly corresponds to TRBD1 (6 bases). The ends were cut back, 1 base at V and 6 bases at J, with 12 bases in the middle. In germline, CDR1 is MNHEY, CDR2 SVGAGI. CDR3 length: 15 residues. CDR3 protein: CASSYYRAGAGELFF. In nucleotides, the CDR3 is TGTGCCAGCAGTTACTACCGAGCAGGGGCCGGGGAGCTGTTTTTT.

This chain joins TRBV9 and TRBJ1-2, with D possibly TRBD1 on 6 matching bases. V dropped 0 bases and J dropped 5 bases, with 23 bases sitting between them. Germline V lookup: CDR1 SGDLS, CDR2 YYNGEE. The CDR3 has 18 amino acids. The CDR3 region has the DNA TGTGCCAGCAGCGTAGCCCGGGACAACCCTCCGAAAGATTATGGCTACACCTTC. It yields the protein CASSVARDNPPKDYGYTF.

The chain combines TRBV7-3 with TRBJ2-1, with a weak D call TRBD1 (6 bases). Germline lookup yields CDR1 SGHTA and CDR2 FQGTGA. The CDR3 is 14 residues long. The germline V and J ends were trimmed by 5 bases and 8 bases, with 16 bases remaining between them. CDR3 region: CASSIYGTSDEQFF. In nucleotides, the CDR3 is TGTGCCAGCAGCATCTACGGGACATCGGATGAGCAGTTCTTC.

The chain combines TRBV6-1 with TRBJ2-7, with 7 positions matching TRBD2. The J segment lost 3 bases and the V segment lost 2 bases, leaving 13 bases of the junction unmatched. Looked up from germline, CDR1 is MNHNS and CDR2 is SASEGT. This CDR3 has 17 residues. The CDR3 DNA reads as TGTGCCAGCAGTGAACTTAGGGTTGCGGGGGTGGGCTACGAGCAGTACTTC. It is translated as CASSELRVAGVGYEQYF.

This rearrangement joins TRBV7-9 to TRBJ1-6; the D gene is possibly TRBD1 (5 bases). Trimming cost V 3 bases and J 6 bases, with 9 bases left between them. The length of the CDR3 is 14 residues. The germline CDR1 and CDR2 sequences are SEHNR and FQNEAQ (reference sequence). CDR3 DNA sequence: TGTGCCAGCAGCTTGGGGGGAGGTAATTCACCCCTCCACTTT. This sequence encodes CASSLGGGNSPLHF.

The chain links TRBV11-1 to TRBJ1-2; D might be TRBD1 (5 bases). Germline values: CDR1 SGHAT, CDR2 FQDESV (reference sequence). This CDR3 contains 16 residues. The V and J ends lost 4 bases and 1 base respectively, with 16 bases between them. The CDR3 DNA sequence: TGTGCCAGCAGCTCGACGACAGAATTTTTTAACTATGGCTACACCTTC. This gives the protein CASSSTTEFFNYGYTF.

V gene TRBV25-1 combines with J gene TRBJ1-2; D is undetermined. Germline lookup yields CDR1 MGHDK and CDR2 SYGVNS. V was pared by 2 bases and J by 3 bases, with 19 bases between. The length of the CDR3 is 17 residues. The DNA for the CDR3 is TGTGCCAGCAGTGAAAGGAAGGCAGGAGGGAGATACTATGGCTACACCTTC. This translates into CASSERKAGGRYYGYTF.

CDR3 in DNA: TGCGCCAGCAGCCAAGTTTATCGGTCGACAGGGTTTACAGATACGCAGTATTTT. This translates into CASSQVYRSTGFTDTQYF. This chain uses TRBV4-1 with TRBJ2-3; the match to TRBD1 covers 7 bases. In germline, CDR1 is MGHRA, CDR2 YSYEKL. Trimming took 1 base from V and 3 from J; bases not matched to a gene: 13. The CDR3 consists of 18 residues.

This sequence joins TRBV5-4 and TRBJ2-3, with D possibly matching TRBD2 (5 bases). The CDR3 is 16 amino acids. The V end lost 0 bases, the J end lost 0 bases, and 11 bases lay between the germline ends. Germline V gives CDR1 SGHNT, CDR2 YYREEE (reference sequence). The CDR3 DNA follows: TGTGCCAGCAGCTTGGAAGGAGGCCGTAGCACAGATACGCAGTATTTT. Amino acids: CASSLEGGRSTDTQYF. Using reference TRBV5-4 and TRBJ2-3 for the parts outside the CDR3, the full variable domain is ETGVTQSPTHLIKTRGQQVTLRCSSQSGHNTVSWYQQALGQGPQFIFQYYREEENGRGNFPPRFSGLQFPNYSSELNVNALELDDSALYLCASSLEGGRSTDTQYFGPGTRLTVL.

This clone was observed once. This rearrangement joins TRBV9 to TRBJ2-2; possible D gene TRBD2, 6 bases. The V gene lost 3 bases and the J gene lost 5 bases, with 14 bases spanning the gap. Per germline, CDR1 SGDLS and CDR2 YYNGEE. This CDR3 is 15 amino acids long. This CDR3 is CASSGGDSGTGELFF. CDR3 sequence (DNA): TGTGCCAGCAGCGGCGGGGACTCGGGGACCGGGGAGCTGTTTTTT.

J is TRBJ1-2 and V is TRBV7-8; D ambiguous. Germline CDR1 and CDR2: SGHVS and FQNEAQ. The CDR3 spans 15 residues. Trimming took off 1 base at V and 2 bases at J, with 11 bases between the two ends. CDR3 protein: CASSLDTASNYGYTF. The CDR3 DNA reads as TGTGCCAGCAGCTTAGATACAGCCAGCAACTATGGCTACACCTTC.

The rearrangement joins TRBV11-1 to TRBJ1-2, with D tentatively TRBD1 (5 bases). The CDR3 totals 14 residues. With 2 bases removed from V and 9 bases from J, the gap between germline ends came to 16 bases. Germline V CDR1 and CDR2: SGHAT, FQDESV (reference sequence). CDR3 residues: CASSLSTQGTRYTF. CDR3 DNA sequence: TGTGCCAGCAGCTTATCGACTCAGGGCACCCGCTACACCTTC.

The rearrangement uses TRBV9 and TRBJ1-2; tentative D call: TRBD1 (5 bases). CDR3 size: 13 residues. The germline V gene encodes CDR1 SGDLS and CDR2 YYNGEE. V lost 1 base and J lost 3, with 7 bases in between. Written as DNA, the CDR3 is TGTGCCAGCAGCGTATCACAGGACTATGGCTACACCTTC. Translation gives CASSVSQDYGYTF.

The chain employs TRBV19 and TRBJ1-2; TRBD1 agrees at 7 bases. The ends lost 7 bases at V and 13 bases at J; junction bases unmatched: 12. This CDR3 has 12 amino acids. CDR1 and CDR2 from the germline V gene are LNHDA and SQIVND (reference sequence). CDR3 sequence reads: CASTGIGQVRTF. In nucleotides, the CDR3 is TGTGCCAGTACGGGAATCGGACAGGTTCGCACCTTC.

The CDR3 reads CASSPTGPNEKLFF. The CDR3 DNA follows: TGTGCCAGCTCACCGACAGGGCCTAATGAAAAACTGTTTTTT. This sequence joins TRBV18 and TRBJ1-4; TRBD1 agrees at 7 bases. J lost 3 bases, V lost 3 bases, and 1 base had no gene match. This CDR3 has 14 residues. The germline V gene encodes CDR1 KGHSH and CDR2 LQKENI.

This clone occurred a few times. The V and J genes are TRBV1 and TRBJ2-1; TRBD2 is the table's D call and was not checked against the DNA. TRBV1 is classified as a pseudogene. The CDR3 loop spans 19 amino acids. The CDR3 nucleotides are TGCACCAGCAGCCAAGCTGAACCGGGACTAGCGGGGAGATACAATGAGCAGTTCTTC. Amino acids: CTSSQAEPGLAGRYNEQFF.

The rearrangement uses TRBV5-1 and TRBJ1-2; 11 nucleotides agree with TRBD1. CDR1 is SGHRS, CDR2 YFSETQ, per germline. CDR3 size: 18 residues. V was pared by 4 bases and J by 8 bases, with 19 bases of the junction left unmatched. In DNA form, the CDR3 reads TGCGCCAGCAGCCAGGCCCGGGACAGGGGGAACGTTCTTGAGGGCTACACCTTC. This encodes CASSQARDRGNVLEGYTF.

The chain carries TRBV11-2 and TRBJ1-4, with D possibly being TRBD1 (6 bases). The germline V gene has CDR1 SGHAT and CDR2 FQNNGV. V shed 1 base and J shed 7 bases, with 16 bases lying between them. The CDR3 is made up of 16 amino acids. CDR3 region: CASSLGFVGGIEKLFF. CDR3 coding DNA: TGTGCCAGCAGCTTAGGTTTTGTAGGGGGAATTGAAAAACTGTTTTTT.

This clone was seen a few times. The rearrangement uses TRBV28 and TRBJ2-7; weak D call: TRBD1 (6 bases). Germline CDR1 is MDHEN and CDR2 is SYDVKM. V lost 6 bases to trimming and J lost 0 bases, with 15 bases between them. This CDR3 is built from 15 residues. CDR3 in DNA: TGTGCCAGCAGCACCACAGGGACCAGCTCCTACGAGCAGTACTTC. It encodes CASSTTGTSSYEQYF. Drawing the rest from reference TRBV28 and TRBJ2-7, the complete variable domain is DVKVTQSSRYLVKRTGEKVFLECVQDMDHENMFWYRQDPGLGLRLIYFSYDVKMKEKGDIPEGYSVSREKKERFSLILESASTNQTSMYLCASSTTGTSSYEQYFGPGTRLTVT.

The chain is built from TRBV28 and TRBJ1-5; D not resolved. From germline, CDR1 is MDHEN and CDR2 SYDVKM. The CDR3 is 17 amino acids. Trimming shortened V by 5 bases and J by 4 bases, and 21 bases separated the two germline ends. The CDR3 protein is CASSQPPRVRSNQPQHF. CDR3 nucleotide sequence: TGTGCCAGCAGTCAACCGCCCCGGGTCAGATCTAATCAGCCCCAGCATTTT.

The chain has TRBV19 and TRBJ2-3; D remains ambiguous. The CDR3 spans 12 residues. The germline V gene has CDR1 LNHDA and CDR2 SQIVND (reference sequence). V was trimmed by 0 bases and J by 7 bases, leaving 5 bases between them. The CDR3 here is CASSIDSYTQYF. The CDR3 coding sequence is TGTGCCAGTAGTATAGATTCATATACGCAGTATTTT.

The CDR3 loop reads CASSQEQGGYEQYF. CDR3 DNA: TGTGCCAGCAGCCAAGAACAGGGGGGCTACGAGCAGTACTTC. V is TRBV4-2 and J is TRBJ2-7, with 8 nucleotides matching TRBD1. V shed 0 bases and J 3 bases; nucleotides not matched to a gene: 1. CDR1 LGHNA and CDR2 YNFKEQ come from the germline V gene. This CDR3 is 14 amino acids long.

The chain has TRBV27 and TRBJ2-3, with D hard to call. Germline V CDR1 and CDR2: MNHEY, SMNVEV (reference sequence). The CDR3 covers 13 residues. With 3 bases removed from V and 1 base from J, the gap between germline ends came to 5 bases. The CDR3 sequence: CASSFSGTDTQYF. In nucleotides, the CDR3 is TGTGCCAGCAGTTTCAGCGGCACAGATACGCAGTATTTT.

The genes are TRBV11-1 and TRBJ2-7; possibly TRBD2 for D (6 bases). The CDR3 is 15 residues long. CDR1 is SGHAT, CDR2 FQDESV, per germline (reference sequence). Trimming stripped 5 bases from V and 3 bases from J, with 17 bases between. The CDR3 nucleotides are TGTGCCAGCAGCCCCGGGACTCTCCTGAACTACGAGCAGTACTTC. This codes for CASSPGTLLNYEQYF. The entire variable domain, with the rest obtained from reference TRBV11-1 and TRBJ2-7, is as follows: EAEVAQSPRYKITEKSQAVAFWCDPISGHATLYWYRQILGQGPELLVQFQDESVVDDSQLPKDRFSAERLKGVDSTLKIQPAELGDSAMYLCASSPGTLLNYEQYFGPGTRLTVT.

This clone was seen a single time. This chain links TRBV25-1 with TRBJ2-3, with a tentative D call TRBD1 (6 bases). Trimming took 0 bases from V and 0 from J, leaving 16 bases between them. The CDR3 is 18 amino acids. Germline V lookup: CDR1 MGHDK, CDR2 SYGVNS. In DNA, the CDR3 is TGTGCCAGCAGTGAATATGGCAGGGGAAGAACTAGCACAGATACGCAGTATTTT. Protein product: CASSEYGRGRTSTDTQYF. Based on the CDR3 plus reference TRBV25-1 and TRBJ2-3, the full variable domain is EADIYQTPRYLVIGTGKKITLECSQTMGHDKMYWYQQDPGMELHLIHYSYGVNSTEKGDLSSESTVSRIRTEHFPLTLESARPSHTSQYLCASSEYGRGRTSTDTQYFGPGTRLTVL.

This chain uses TRBV2 with TRBJ2-3; tentative D call: TRBD2 (6 bases). Deletions cut 2 bases from V and 2 bases from J, with 11 bases between. CDR3 size: 15 residues. The germline CDR1 and CDR2 sequences are SNHLY and FYNNEI. The CDR3 nucleotides read TGTGCCAGCAGTGAATCGGGGGACCTCACAGATACGCAGTATTTT. It yields the protein CASSESGDLTDTQYF.

The chain carries TRBV7-2 and TRBJ2-5, with a possible D match to TRBD1 (5 bases). The end of the DNA is better explained by TRBJ2-7, so the J call may be wrong. Germline CDR1 is SGHTA and CDR2 is FQGNSA. The CDR3 sequence is 13 residues long. CDR3 protein: CASSPQQGYEQYF. DNA for the CDR3: TGTGCCAGCAGCCCTCAGCAGGGCTACGAGCAGTACTTC.